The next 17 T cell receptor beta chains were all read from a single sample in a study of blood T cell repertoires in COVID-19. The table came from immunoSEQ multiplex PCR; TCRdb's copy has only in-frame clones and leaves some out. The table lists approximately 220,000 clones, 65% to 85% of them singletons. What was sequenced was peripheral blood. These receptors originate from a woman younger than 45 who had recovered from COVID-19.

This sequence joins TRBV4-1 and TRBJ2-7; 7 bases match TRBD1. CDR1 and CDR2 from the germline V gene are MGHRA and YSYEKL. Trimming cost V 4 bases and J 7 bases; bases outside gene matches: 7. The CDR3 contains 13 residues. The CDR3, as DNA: TGCGCCAGCAGCCCTAGACAGGGATGGGAGCAGTACTTC. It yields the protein CASSPRQGWEQYF.

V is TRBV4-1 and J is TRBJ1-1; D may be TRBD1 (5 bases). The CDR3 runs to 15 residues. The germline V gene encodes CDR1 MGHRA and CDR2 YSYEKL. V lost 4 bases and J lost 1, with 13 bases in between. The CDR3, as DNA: TGCGCCAGCAGCCCATCAGGGAACAGGAACACTGAAGCTTTCTTT. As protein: CASSPSGNRNTEAFF.

For the CDR3, the DNA is TGTGCCACCAGTGATTTGCAAAGCCGGGAGGGCACAGATACGCAGTATTTT. This codes for CATSDLQSREGTDTQYF. V gene TRBV24-1 combines with J gene TRBJ2-3, with 7 positions matching TRBD2. This CDR3 is built from 17 residues. Trimming cost V 0 bases and J 1 base; bases outside gene matches: 6. Germline-derived CDR1 and CDR2 are KGHDR and SFDVKD.

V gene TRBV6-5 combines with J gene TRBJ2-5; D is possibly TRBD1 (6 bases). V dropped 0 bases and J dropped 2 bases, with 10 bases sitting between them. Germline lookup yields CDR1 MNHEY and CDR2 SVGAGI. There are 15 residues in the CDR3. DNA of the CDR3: TGTGCCAGCAGTTACTCGGGACACAAACAAGAGACCCAGTACTTC. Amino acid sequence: CASSYSGHKQETQYF.

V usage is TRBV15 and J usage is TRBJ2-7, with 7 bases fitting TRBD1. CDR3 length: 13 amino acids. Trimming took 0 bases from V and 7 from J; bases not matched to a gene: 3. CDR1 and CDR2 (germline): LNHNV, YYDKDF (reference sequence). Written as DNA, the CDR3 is TGTGCCACCAGCAGAGATAGGGGGCAGGAGCAGTACTTC. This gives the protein CATSRDRGQEQYF.

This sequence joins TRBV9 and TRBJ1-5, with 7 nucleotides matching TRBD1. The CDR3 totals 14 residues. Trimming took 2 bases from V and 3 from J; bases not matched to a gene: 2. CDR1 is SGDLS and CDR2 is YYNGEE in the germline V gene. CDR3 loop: CASSVTGNNQPQHF. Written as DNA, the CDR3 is TGTGCCAGCAGCGTGACAGGGAACAATCAGCCCCAGCATTTT.

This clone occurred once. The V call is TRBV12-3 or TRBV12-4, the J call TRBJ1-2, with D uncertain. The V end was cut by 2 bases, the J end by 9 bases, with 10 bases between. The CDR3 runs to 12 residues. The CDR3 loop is CASSLTDGSYTF. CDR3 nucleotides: TGTGCCAGCAGTTTAACCGACGGGAGCTACACCTTC.

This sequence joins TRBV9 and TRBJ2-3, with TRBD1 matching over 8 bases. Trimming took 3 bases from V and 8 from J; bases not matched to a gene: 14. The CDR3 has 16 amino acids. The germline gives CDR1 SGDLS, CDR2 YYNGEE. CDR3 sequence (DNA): TGTGCCAGCAGCGCCAGAACAGGGGGAGGTCCGGGTACGCAGTATTTT. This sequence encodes CASSARTGGGPGTQYF.

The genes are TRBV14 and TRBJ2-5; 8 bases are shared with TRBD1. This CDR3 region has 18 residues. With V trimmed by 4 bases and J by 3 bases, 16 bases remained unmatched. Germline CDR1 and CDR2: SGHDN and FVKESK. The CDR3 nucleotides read TGTGCCAGCAGCCCAAGAGGTCCCGGGACAGGAGAGGAAGAGACCCAGTACTTC. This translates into CASSPRGPGTGEEETQYF.

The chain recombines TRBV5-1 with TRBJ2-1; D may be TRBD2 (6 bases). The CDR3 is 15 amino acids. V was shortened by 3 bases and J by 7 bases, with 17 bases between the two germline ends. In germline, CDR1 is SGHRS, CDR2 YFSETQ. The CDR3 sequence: CASSSRNGGRNEQFF. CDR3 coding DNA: TGCGCCAGCAGCTCCCGTAATGGGGGGAGGAATGAGCAGTTCTTC.

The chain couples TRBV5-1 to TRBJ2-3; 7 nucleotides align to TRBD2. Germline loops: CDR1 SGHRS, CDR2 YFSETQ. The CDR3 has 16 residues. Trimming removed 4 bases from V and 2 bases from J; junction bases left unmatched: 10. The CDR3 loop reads CASSESSGRDTDTQYF. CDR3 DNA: TGCGCCAGCAGCGAAAGTAGCGGGCGAGACACAGATACGCAGTATTTT.

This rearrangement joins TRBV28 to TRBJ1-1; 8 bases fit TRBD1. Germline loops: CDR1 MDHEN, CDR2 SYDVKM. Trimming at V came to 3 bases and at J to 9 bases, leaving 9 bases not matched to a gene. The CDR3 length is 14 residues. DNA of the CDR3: TGTGCCAGCAGTTTGGCGAATGACAGGGGAAAAGCTTTCTTT. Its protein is CASSLANDRGKAFF.

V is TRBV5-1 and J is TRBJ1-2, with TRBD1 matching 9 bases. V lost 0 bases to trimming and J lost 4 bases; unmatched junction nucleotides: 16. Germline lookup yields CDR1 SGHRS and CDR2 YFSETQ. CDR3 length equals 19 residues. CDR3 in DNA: TGCGCCAGCAGCTTGGTAGGGACAGGGAGCCTCCAGGCCCGCTATGGCTACACCTTC. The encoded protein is CASSLVGTGSLQARYGYTF.

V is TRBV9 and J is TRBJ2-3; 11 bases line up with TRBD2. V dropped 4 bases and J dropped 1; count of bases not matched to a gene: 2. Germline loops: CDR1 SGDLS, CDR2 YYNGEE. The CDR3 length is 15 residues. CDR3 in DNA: TGTGCCAGCAGCCTTAGCGGGAGGGGCACAGATACGCAGTATTTT. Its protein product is CASSLSGRGTDTQYF.

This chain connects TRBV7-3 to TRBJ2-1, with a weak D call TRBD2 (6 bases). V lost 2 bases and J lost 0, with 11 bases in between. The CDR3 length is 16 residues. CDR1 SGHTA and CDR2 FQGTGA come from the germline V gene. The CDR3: CASSLWGGSSYNEQFF. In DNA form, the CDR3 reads TGTGCCAGCAGCTTATGGGGAGGCAGCTCCTACAATGAGCAGTTCTTC.

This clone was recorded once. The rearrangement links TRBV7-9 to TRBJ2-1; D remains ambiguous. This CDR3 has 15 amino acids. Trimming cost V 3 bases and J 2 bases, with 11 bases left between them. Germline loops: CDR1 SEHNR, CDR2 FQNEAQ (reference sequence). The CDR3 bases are TGTGCCAGCAGCTTGAGTGGTGCGGCCTACAATGAGCAGTTCTTC. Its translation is CASSLSGAAYNEQFF.

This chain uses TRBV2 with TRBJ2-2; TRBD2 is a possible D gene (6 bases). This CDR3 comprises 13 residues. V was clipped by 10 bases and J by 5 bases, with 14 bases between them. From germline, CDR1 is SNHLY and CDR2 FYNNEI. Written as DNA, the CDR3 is TGTGCCATCCCGCCGGGGAGGACCGGGGAGCTGTTTTTT. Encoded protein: CAIPPGRTGELFF. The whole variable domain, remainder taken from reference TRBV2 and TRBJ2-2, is EPEVTQTPSHQVTQMGQEVILRCVPISNHLYFYWYRQILGQKVEFLVSFYNNEISEKSEIFDDQFSVERPDGSNFTLKIRSTKLEDSAMYFCAIPPGRTGELFFGEGSRLTVL.